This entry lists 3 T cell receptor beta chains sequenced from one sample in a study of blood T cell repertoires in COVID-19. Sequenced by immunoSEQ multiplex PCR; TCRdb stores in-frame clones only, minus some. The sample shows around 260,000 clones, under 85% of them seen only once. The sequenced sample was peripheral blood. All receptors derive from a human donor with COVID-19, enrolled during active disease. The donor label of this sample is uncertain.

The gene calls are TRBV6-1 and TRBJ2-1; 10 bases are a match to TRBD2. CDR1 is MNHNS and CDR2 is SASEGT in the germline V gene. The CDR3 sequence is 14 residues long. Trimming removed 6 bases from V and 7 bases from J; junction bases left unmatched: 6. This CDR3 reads CASRSSGSRNEQFF. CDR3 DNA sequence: TGTGCCAGCAGGTCTAGCGGGAGTAGGAATGAGCAGTTCTTC.

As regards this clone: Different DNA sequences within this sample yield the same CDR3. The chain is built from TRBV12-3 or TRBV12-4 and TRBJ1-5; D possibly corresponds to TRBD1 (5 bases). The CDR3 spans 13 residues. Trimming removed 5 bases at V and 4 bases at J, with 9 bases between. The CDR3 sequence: CASSLQGNQPQHF. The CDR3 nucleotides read TGTGCCAGCAGTCTCCAGGGAAATCAGCCCCAGCATTTT.

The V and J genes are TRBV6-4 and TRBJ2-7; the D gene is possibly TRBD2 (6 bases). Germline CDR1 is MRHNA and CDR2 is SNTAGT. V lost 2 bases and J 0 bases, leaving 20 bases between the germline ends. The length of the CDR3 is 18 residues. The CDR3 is CASSDRGWRDRSSYEQYF. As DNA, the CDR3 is TGTGCCAGCAGTGACAGGGGCTGGAGGGACCGAAGCTCCTACGAGCAGTACTTC.